This T cell receptor beta chain was identified in a study of control samples from healthy donors and cancer patients. In germline, CDR1 is MNHEY, CDR2 SVGEGT. The CDR3 is 15 amino acids. V shed 3 bases, J shed 5 bases, and the junction held 7 bases outside the gene matches. In this sample, this clone turned up once. Assay: immunoSEQ multiplex PCR; the TCRdb copy retains only in-frame clones and omits some. The table has 90,000 to 100,000 clones, about 87% seen once. The sequence derives from a woman aged 65 to 85 in good health. The sequenced material came from blood. The J gene is TRBJ2-3, the V gene TRBV6-2 or TRBV6-3; TRBD2 agrees at 8 bases. CDR3 region: CASSYGREALDTQYF. CDR3 coding DNA: TGTGCCAGCAGTTATGGGCGGGAGGCCCTAGATACGCAGTATTTT.